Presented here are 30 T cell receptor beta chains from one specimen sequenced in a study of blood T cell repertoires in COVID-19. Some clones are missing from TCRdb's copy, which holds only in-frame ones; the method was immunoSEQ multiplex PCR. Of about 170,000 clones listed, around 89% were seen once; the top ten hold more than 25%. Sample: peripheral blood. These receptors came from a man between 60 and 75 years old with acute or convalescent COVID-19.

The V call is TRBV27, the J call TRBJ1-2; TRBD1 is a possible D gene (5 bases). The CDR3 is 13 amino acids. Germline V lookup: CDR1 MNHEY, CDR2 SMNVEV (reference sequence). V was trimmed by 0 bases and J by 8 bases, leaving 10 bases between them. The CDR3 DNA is TGTGCCAGCAGTTTATCCAGGGTTGACGGCTACACCTTC. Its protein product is CASSLSRVDGYTF.

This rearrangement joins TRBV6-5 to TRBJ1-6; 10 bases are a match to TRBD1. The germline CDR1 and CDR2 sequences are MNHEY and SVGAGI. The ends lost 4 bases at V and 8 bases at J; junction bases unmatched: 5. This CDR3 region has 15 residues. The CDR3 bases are TGTGCCAGCAGTTCCCCGGGACAGGGGCATTCACCCCTCCACTTT. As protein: CASSSPGQGHSPLHF.

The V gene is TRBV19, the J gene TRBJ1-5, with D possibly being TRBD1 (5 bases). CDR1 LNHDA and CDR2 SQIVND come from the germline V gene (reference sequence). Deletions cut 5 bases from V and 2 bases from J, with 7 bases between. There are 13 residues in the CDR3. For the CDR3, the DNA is TGTGCCAGTAGTCCCAGGGGCAATCAGCCCCAGCATTTT. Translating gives CASSPRGNQPQHF. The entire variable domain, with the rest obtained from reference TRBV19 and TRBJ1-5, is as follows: DGGITQSPKYLFRKEGQNVTLSCEQNLNHDAMYWYRQDPGQGLRLIYYSQIVNDFQKGDIAEGYSVSREKKESFPLTVTSAQKNPTAFYLCASSPRGNQPQHFGDGTRLSIL.

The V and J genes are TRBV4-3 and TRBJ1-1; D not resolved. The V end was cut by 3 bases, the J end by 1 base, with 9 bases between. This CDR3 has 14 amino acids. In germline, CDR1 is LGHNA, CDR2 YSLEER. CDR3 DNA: TGCGCCAGCAGCCACGACTCCTCGAACACTGAAGCTTTCTTT. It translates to CASSHDSSNTEAFF.

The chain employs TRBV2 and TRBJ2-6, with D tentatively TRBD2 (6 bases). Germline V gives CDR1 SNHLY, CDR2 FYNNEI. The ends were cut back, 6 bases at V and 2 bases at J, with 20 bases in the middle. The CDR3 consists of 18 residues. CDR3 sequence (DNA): TGTGCCAGCAGCCGGGGACTCCCCTCAAGTCCTGGGGCCAACGTCCTGACTTTC. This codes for CASSRGLPSSPGANVLTF.

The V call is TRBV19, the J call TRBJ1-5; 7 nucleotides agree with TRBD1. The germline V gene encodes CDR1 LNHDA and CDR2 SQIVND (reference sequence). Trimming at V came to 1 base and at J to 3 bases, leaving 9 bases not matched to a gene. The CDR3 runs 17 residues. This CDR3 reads CASSIAQGVVINQPQHF. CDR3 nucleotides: TGTGCCAGTAGTATAGCGCAGGGGGTTGTAATCAATCAGCCCCAGCATTTT.

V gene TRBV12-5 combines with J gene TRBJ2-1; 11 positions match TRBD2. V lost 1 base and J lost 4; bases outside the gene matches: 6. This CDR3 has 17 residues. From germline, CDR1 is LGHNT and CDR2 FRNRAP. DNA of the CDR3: TGTGCTAGTGGTTTGGACCAGGGGACTAGCGGATACAATGAGCAGTTCTTC. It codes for CASGLDQGTSGYNEQFF.

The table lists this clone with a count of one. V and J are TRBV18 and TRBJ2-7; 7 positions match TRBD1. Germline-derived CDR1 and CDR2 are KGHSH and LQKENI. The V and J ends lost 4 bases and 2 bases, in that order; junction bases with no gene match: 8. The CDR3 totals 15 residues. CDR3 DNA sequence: TGTGCCAGCTCACAGGGACAGCCAGATACCTACGAGCAGTACTTC. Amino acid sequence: CASSQGQPDTYEQYF.

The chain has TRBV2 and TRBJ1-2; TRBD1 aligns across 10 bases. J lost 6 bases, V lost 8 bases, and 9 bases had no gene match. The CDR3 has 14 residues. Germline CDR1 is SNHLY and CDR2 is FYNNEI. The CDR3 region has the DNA TGTGCCAGCCGCCCGACAGGGGGCGCGGATGGCTACACCTTC. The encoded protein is CASRPTGGADGYTF.

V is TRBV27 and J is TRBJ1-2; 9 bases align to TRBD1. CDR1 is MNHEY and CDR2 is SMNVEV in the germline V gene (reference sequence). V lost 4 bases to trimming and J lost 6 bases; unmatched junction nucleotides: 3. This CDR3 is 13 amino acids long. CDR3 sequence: CASSSGQGNGYTF. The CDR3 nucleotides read TGTGCCAGCAGTTCGGGACAGGGAAATGGCTACACCTTC.

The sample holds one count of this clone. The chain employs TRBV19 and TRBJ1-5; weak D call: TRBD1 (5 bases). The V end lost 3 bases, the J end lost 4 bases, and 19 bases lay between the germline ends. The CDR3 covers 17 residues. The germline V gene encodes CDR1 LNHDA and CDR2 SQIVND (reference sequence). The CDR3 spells CASSIRSGTFGNQPQHF. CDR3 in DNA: TGTGCCAGTAGTATTAGGAGCGGGACTTTTGGGAATCAGCCCCAGCATTTT.

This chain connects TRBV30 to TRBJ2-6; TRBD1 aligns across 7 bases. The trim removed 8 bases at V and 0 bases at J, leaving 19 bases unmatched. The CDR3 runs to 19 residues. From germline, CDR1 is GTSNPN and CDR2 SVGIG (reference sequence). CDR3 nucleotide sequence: TGTGCCCGCAAAACAGGGGCAAATAAGATAAACTCTGGGGCCAACGTCCTGACTTTC. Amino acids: CARKTGANKINSGANVLTF.

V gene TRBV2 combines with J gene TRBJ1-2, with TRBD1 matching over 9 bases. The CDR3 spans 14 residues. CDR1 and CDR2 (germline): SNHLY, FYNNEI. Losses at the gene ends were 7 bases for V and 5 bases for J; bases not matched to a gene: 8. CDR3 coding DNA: TGTGCCAGCAACGAACAGGGGGCCTTATATGGCTACACCTTC. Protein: CASNEQGALYGYTF.

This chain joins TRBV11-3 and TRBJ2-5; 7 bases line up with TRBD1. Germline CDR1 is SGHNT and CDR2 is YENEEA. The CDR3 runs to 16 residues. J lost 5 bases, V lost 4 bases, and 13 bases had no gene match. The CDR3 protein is CASSSFLGQFQETQYF. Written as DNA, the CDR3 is TGTGCCAGCAGCTCATTTTTGGGACAGTTCCAGGAGACCCAGTACTTC.

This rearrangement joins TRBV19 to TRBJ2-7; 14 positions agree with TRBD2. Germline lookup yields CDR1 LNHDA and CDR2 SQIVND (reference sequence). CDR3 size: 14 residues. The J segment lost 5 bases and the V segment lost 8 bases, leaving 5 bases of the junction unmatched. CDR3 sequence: CASGTSGSQNEQYF. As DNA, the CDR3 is TGTGCCAGTGGGACTAGCGGGAGCCAGAACGAGCAGTACTTC. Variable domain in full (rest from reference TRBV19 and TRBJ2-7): DGGITQSPKYLFRKEGQNVTLSCEQNLNHDAMYWYRQDPGQGLRLIYYSQIVNDFQKGDIAEGYSVSREKKESFPLTVTSAQKNPTAFYLCASGTSGSQNEQYFGPGTRLTVT.

The CDR3 DNA is TGTGCCAGTAGTATATTCCGGGGGAACTATGGCTACACCTTC. Its translation: CASSIFRGNYGYTF. This chain uses TRBV19 with TRBJ1-2; weak D call: TRBD1 (5 bases). Germline V gene lookup returns CDR1 LNHDA and CDR2 SQIVND (reference sequence). V shed 2 bases and J shed 2 bases, with 9 bases lying between them. The CDR3 runs to 14 residues.

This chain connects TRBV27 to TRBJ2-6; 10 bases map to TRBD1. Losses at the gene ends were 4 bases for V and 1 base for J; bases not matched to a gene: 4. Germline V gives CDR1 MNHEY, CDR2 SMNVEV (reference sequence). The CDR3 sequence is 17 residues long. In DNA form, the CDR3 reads TGTGCCAGCAGTTCCTGGACAGGGGGGTCTGGGGCCAACGTCCTGACTTTC. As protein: CASSSWTGGSGANVLTF.

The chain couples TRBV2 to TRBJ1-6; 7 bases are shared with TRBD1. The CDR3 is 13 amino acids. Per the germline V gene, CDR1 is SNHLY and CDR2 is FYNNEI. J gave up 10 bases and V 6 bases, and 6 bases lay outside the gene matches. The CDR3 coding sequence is TGTGCCAGCAGGATTGGACAGGAGTCACCCCTCCACTTT. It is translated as CASRIGQESPLHF.

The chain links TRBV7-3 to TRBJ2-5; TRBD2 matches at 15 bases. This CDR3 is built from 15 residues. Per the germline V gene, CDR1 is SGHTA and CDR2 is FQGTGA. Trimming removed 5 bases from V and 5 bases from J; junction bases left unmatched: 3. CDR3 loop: CASSPGLAGGETQYF. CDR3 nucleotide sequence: TGTGCCAGCAGCCCCGGACTAGCGGGAGGGGAGACCCAGTACTTC.

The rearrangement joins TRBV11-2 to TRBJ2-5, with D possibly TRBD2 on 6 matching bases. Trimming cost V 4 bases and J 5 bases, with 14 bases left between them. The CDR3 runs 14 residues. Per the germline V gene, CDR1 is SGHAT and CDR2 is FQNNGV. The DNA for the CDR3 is TGTGCCAGCAGCTCCCTGGGCCTAGCGGAGACCCAGTACTTC. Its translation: CASSSLGLAETQYF.

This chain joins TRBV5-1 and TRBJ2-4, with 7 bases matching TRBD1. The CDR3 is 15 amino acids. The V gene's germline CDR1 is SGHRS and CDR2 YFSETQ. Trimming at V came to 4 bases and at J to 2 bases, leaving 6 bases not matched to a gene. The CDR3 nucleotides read TGCGCCAGCAGCCCCCCGACAGGGACCAAAAACATTCAGTACTTC. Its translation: CASSPPTGTKNIQYF.

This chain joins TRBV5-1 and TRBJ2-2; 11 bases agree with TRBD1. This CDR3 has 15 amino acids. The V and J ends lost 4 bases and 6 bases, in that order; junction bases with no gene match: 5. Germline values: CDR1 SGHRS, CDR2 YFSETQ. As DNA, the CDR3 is TGCGCCAGCAGCCGGGGACAGGGGGTACCCGGGGAGCTGTTTTTT. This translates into CASSRGQGVPGELFF.

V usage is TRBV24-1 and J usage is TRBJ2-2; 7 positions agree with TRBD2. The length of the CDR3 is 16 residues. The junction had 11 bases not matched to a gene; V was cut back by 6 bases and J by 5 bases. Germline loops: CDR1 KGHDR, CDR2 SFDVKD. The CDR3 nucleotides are TGTGCCACCAGTACCATTAGGACTAGGGATACCGGGGAGCTGTTTTTT. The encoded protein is CATSTIRTRDTGELFF.

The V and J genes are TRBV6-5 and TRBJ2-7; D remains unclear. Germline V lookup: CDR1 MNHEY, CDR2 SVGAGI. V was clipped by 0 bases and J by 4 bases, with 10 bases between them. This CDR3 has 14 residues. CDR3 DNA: TGTGCCAGCAGTTACTCGACTTCTGGGTACGAGCAGTACTTC. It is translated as CASSYSTSGYEQYF.

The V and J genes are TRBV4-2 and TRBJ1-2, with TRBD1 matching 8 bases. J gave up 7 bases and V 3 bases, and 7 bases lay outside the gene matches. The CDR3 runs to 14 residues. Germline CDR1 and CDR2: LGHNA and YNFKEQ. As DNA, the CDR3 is TGTGCCAGCAGCCAGTTGACAGGGGCAGGTGGCTACACCTTC. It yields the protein CASSQLTGAGGYTF.

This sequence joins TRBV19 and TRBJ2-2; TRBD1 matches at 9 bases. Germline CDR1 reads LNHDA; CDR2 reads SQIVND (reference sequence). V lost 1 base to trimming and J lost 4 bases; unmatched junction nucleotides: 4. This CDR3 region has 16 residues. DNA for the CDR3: TGTGCCAGTAGTATAGGACAGGGGGTGGGCACCGGGGAGCTGTTTTTT. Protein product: CASSIGQGVGTGELFF.

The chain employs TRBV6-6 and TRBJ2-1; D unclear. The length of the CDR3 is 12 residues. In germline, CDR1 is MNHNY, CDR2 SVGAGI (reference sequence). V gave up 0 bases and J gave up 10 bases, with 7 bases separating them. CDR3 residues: CASSYSRQEQFF. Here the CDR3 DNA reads TGTGCCAGCAGTTACTCCAGGCAAGAGCAGTTCTTC.

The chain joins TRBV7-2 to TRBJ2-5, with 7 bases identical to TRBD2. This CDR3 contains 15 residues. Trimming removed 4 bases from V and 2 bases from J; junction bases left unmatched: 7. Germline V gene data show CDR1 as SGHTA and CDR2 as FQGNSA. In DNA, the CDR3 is TGTGCCAGCAGCTCCACTAGCGAGCGTCAAGAGACCCAGTACTTC. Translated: CASSSTSERQETQYF.

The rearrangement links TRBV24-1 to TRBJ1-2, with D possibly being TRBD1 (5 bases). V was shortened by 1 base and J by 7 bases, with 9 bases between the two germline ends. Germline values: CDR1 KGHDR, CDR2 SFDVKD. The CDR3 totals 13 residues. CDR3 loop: CATSDFRVSGYTF. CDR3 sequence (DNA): TGTGCCACCAGTGATTTCAGGGTATCTGGCTACACCTTC.

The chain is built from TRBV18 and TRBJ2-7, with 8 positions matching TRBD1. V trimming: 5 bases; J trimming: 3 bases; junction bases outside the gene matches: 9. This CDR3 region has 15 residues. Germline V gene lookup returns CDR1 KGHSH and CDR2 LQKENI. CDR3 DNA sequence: TGTGCCAGCTCAACCGGGACAGGAACCGGCTACGAGCAGTACGTC. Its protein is CASSTGTGTGYEQYV.